These T cell receptor beta chains were read from a single sample in a study of blood T cells in healthy people across ages. MiXCR was run by TCRdb on the 5' RACE reads, yielding one entry per CDR3 protein. The sample lists about 1.4 million distinct CDR3 sequences; around 59% were seen once. The material sequenced was blood. The receptor source for this set is a man aged 18 to 30 in good health. CDR3s include the opening cysteine and the closing phenylalanine or tryptophan. The D gene is left open where the match is weak. Expanded clones get a size class; other rows say once, few or many, or leave the size out.

V gene	D gene	J gene	clone size	CDR3 DNA	CDR3 protein
TRBV5-6	.	TRBJ1-6	.	TGTGCCAGCAGCCAGGGACCCACTGCACCCCTCCACTTT	CASSQGPTAPLHF
TRBV4-1	.	TRBJ2-2	few	TGCGCCAGCAGCCAGCACCGGGACAACACCGGGGAGCTGTTTTTT	CASSQHRDNTGELFF
TRBV6-5	TRBD1	TRBJ2-5	.	TGTGCCAGCAGTTACACTACTTTCAGGGGGGAGACCCAGTACTTC	CASSYTTFRGETQYF
TRBV7-9	TRBD1	TRBJ2-7	.	TGTGCCAGCAGCTGGGACAGCTTTTACGAGCAGTACTTC	CASSWDSFYEQYF
TRBV4-3	.	TRBJ2-2	.	TGCGCCACCGGGCCCACGAACACCGGGGAGCTGTTTTTT	CATGPTNTGELFF
TRBV4-3	.	TRBJ2-4	.	TGCGCCAGCAGCCTCCTCAGCGAAAACATTCAGTACTTC	CASSLLSENIQYF
TRBV29-1	.	TRBJ2-5	few	TGCAGCGTTACCTTAGCAACCCAAGAGACCCAGTACTTC	CSVTLATQETQYF
TRBV6-6	.	TRBJ2-4	few	TGTGCCAGCAGTTTTCCCGGACAACAGCAGTACTTC	CASSFPGQQQYF
TRBV6-6	.	TRBJ2-7	.	TGTGCCAGCAGTTACTCGACCCAGACTGAGCAGTACTTC	CASSYSTQTEQYF
TRBV12-3/TRBV12-4	TRBD2	TRBJ2-7	.	TGTGCCAGCAGTTTACGAAGCGGACTAGCGTACGAGCAGTACTTC	CASSLRSGLAYEQYF
TRBV10-3	TRBD2	TRBJ2-3	.	TGTGCCATCAGTGAACTGCGGGGGACCACAGATACGCAGTATTTT	CAISELRGTTDTQYF
TRBV29-1	TRBD1	TRBJ1-2	.	TGCAGCGTTCCAGACAGGGATTGGGGCTACACCTTC	CSVPDRDWGYTF
TRBV20-1	.	TRBJ2-1	few	TGCAGTGCTAGTTTTAATGAGCAGTTCTTC	CSASFNEQFF
TRBV6-6	.	TRBJ2-7	.	TGTGCCAGTAACGACCCCCAGGACGAGCAGTACTTC	CASNDPQDEQYF
TRBV20-1	.	TRBJ2-2	once	TGCAGTGCTATTAGACGGGAAGCCTCCGGGGAGCTGTTTTTT	CSAIRREASGELFF
TRBV20-1	TRBD2	TRBJ2-7	.	TGCAGTGCTGGCCCGGGACTAGCGGGAGGACTCATGACCTACGAGCGGTACTTC	CSAGPGLAGGLMTYERYF
TRBV19	TRBD2	TRBJ2-7	.	TGTGCCAGTAGTATGACTAGCGCCACCTACGAGCAGTACTTC	CASSMTSATYEQYF
TRBV12-3/TRBV12-4	.	TRBJ2-5	few	TGTGCCAGCAGTTCTCTAGGGGTCCAAGAGACCCAGTACTTC	CASSSLGVQETQYF
TRBV29-1	.	TRBJ2-1	few	TGCAGCGTTGAAGGACCGGGACTGAACAATGAGCAGTTCTTC	CSVEGPGLNNEQFF
TRBV4-2	TRBD2	TRBJ2-1	few	TGTGCCAGCAGCCAAGAACGACTAGCCAGTGAGCAGTTCTTC	CASSQERLASEQFF
TRBV4-3	TRBD1	TRBJ2-5	many	TGCGCCAGCAGCCGGACCCAGGGGGCCGAAGAGACCCAGTACTTC	CASSRTQGAEETQYF
TRBV6-1	TRBD1	TRBJ1-2	.	TGTGCCAGCAGTGAGGCCCCGGGACAGGCAAACTATGGCTACACCTTC	CASSEAPGQANYGYTF
TRBV6-5	TRBD1	TRBJ2-7	.	TGTGCCAGCAGTGAACCCGGGACAGGATTCTACGAGCAGTACTTC	CASSEPGTGFYEQYF